These 10 T cell receptor beta chains share one sample of origin, sequenced in a study of vaccination and CD4 T cells after COVID-19. Sequencing of the DNA from cultured CD4+ T cells was carried out with the Oncomine TCR Beta short-read assay. TCRdb re-derived calls from the PCR reads in MiXCR, one entry per CDR3 protein. The sample lists 9,500 to 15,000 distinct CDR3 sequences; approximately 58% were seen once. Their antigen targets remain unknown. Treatment defined: roughly ten-day PBMC culture with coronavirus spike peptide pools or control peptides (ViraFEST assay). Input material: CD4+ T cells from blood, cultured in vitro. Source of these receptors: a human donor who had recovered from COVID-19.

The V and J genes are TRBV12-3 or TRBV12-4 and TRBJ2-3; tentatively, D is TRBD2 (5 bases). This CDR3 spans 14 amino acids. The V and J ends lost 6 bases and 4 bases respectively, with 14 bases between them. The DNA of the CDR3 is TGTGCCAGCAGCTCATTACGGGGAGCAGATACGCAGTATTTT. Its protein is CASSSLRGADTQYF.

In this sample, this clonotype turned up once. The chain links TRBV5-4 to TRBJ1-5; 7 bases align to TRBD1. V was pared by 2 bases and J by 1 base, with 3 bases of the junction left unmatched. CDR1 is SGHNT, CDR2 YYREEE, per germline (reference sequence). The CDR3 is made up of 15 amino acids. The CDR3 loop is CASSFGTASNQPQHF. The CDR3 nucleotides read TGTGCCAGCAGCTTCGGGACAGCGAGCAATCAGCCCCAGCATTTT.

This clonotype has only a few counts. J is TRBJ2-7 and V is TRBV30; D unclear. The CDR3 is made up of 14 amino acids. Germline V gives CDR1 GTSNPN, CDR2 SVGIG (reference sequence). The germline V and J ends were trimmed by 3 bases and 2 bases, with 14 bases remaining between them. In DNA, the CDR3 is TGTGCCTGGAGGTCGACCGGGTATACCTACGAGCAGTACTTC. Translated: CAWRSTGYTYEQYF.

The chain links TRBV19 to TRBJ2-1; 7 bases are shared with TRBD2. The CDR3 is 13 amino acids. From germline, CDR1 is LNHDA and CDR2 SQIVND (reference sequence). V dropped 9 bases and J dropped 3; count of bases not matched to a gene: 5. In DNA, the CDR3 is TGTGCCAGCAAGCGGGACTACTACAATGAGCAGTTCTTC. Its translation is CASKRDYYNEQFF.

V usage is TRBV5-1 and J usage is TRBJ1-6, with D possibly TRBD1 on 6 matching bases. V was clipped by 3 bases and J by 10 bases, with 17 bases between them. Germline CDR1 reads SGHRS; CDR2 reads YFSETQ. The CDR3 sequence is 15 residues long. In nucleotides, the CDR3 is TGCGCCAGCAGCTCCTCAACAGGGAAGGAATCACCCCTCCACTTT. Protein: CASSSSTGKESPLHF.

The J gene is TRBJ1-1, the V gene TRBV25-1; TRBD1 might be the D (6 bases). Germline V gene lookup returns CDR1 MGHDK and CDR2 SYGVNS. The CDR3 is 14 residues long. V lost 5 bases, J lost 2 bases, and 12 bases lay in between. CDR3 DNA sequence: TGTGCCAGCAGTCATCCAGGGGTTAACACTGAAGCTTTCTTT. Residues: CASSHPGVNTEAFF.

The rearrangement links TRBV20-1 to TRBJ1-5; D perhaps matches TRBD1 (5 bases). Germline assignment: CDR1 DFQATT and CDR2 SNEGSKA (reference sequence). This CDR3 comprises 16 residues. V was pared by 7 bases and J by 3 bases, with 22 bases between. The CDR3 sequence: CSGSRANLIYNQPQHF. The CDR3 bases are TGCAGTGGGTCCAGGGCAAACTTAATTTACAATCAGCCCCAGCATTTT.

The chain combines TRBV20-1 with TRBJ2-7, with a weak D call TRBD1 (7 bases). CDR3 size: 17 residues. Trimming cost V 1 base and J 3 bases, with 22 bases left between them. Germline lookup yields CDR1 DFQATT and CDR2 SNEGSKA (reference sequence). The CDR3 DNA sequence: TGCAGTGCTAGAGCCCCCGATACCAGGGGGGACAACTACGAGCAGTACTTC. Translated: CSARAPDTRGDNYEQYF.

The CDR3 protein is CASSYSRSSHYEQYF. CDR3 sequence (DNA): TGTGCCAGCAGTTACTCGAGGAGCTCCCACTACGAGCAGTACTTC. The V gene is TRBV6-5, the J gene TRBJ2-7; no clear D gene. The CDR3 consists of 15 residues. In germline, CDR1 is MNHEY, CDR2 SVGAGI. V was clipped by 0 bases and J by 3 bases, with 12 bases between them.

This clonotype was counted between two and nine times. V is TRBV27 and J is TRBJ2-3; D is uncertain. CDR3 length equals 11 residues. V was shortened by 4 bases and J by 5 bases, with 4 bases between the two germline ends. The germline V gene has CDR1 MNHEY and CDR2 SMNVEV (reference sequence). The CDR3 region is CASSSLDTQYF. DNA for the CDR3: TGTGCCAGCAGTTCGTTAGATACGCAGTATTTT.